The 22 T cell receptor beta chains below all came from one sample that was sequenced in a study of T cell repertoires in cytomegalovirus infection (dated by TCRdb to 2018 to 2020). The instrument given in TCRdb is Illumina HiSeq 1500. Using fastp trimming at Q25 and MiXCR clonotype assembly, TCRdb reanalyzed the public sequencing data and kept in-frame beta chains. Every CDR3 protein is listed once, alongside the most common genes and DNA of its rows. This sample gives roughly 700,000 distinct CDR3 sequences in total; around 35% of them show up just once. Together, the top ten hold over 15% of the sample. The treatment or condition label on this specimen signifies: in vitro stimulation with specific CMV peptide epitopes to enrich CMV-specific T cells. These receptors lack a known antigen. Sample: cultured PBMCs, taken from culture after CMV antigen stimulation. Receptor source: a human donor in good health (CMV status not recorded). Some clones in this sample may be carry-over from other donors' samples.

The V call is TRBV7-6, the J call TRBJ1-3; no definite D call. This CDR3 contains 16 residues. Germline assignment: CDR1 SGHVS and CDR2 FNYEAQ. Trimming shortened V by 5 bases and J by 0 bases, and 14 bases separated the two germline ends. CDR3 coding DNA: TGTGCCAGCAGCACACTCCGACGAACCTCTGGAAACACCATATATTTT. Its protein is CASSTLRRTSGNTIYF. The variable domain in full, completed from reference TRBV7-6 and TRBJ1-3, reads GAGVSQSPRYKVTKRGQDVALRCDPISGHVSLYWYRQALGQGPEFLTYFNYEAQQDKSGLPNDRFSAERPEGSISTLTIQRTEQRDSAMYRCASSTLRRTSGNTIYFGEGSWLTVV.

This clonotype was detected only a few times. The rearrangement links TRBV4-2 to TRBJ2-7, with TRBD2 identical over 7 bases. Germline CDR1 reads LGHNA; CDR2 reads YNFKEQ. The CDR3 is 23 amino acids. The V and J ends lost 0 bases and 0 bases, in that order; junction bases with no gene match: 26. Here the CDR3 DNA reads TGTGCCAGCAGCCAAGATCAGGTGGGACCGGGAGGCCGGAGAGAACCGAGCTCCTACGAGCAGTACTTC. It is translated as CASSQDQVGPGGRREPSSYEQYF.

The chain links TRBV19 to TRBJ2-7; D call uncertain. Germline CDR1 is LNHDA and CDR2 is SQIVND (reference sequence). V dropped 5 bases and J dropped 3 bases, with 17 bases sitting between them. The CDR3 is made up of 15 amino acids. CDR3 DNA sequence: TGTGCCAGTAGTTTCCCCCTTGGACCTAACTACGAGCAGTACTTC. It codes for CASSFPLGPNYEQYF.

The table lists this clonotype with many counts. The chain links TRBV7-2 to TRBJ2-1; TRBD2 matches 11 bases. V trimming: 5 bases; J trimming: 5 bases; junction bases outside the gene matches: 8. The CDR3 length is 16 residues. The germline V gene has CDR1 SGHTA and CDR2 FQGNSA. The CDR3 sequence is CASSPETSGAHNEQFF. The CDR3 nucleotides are TGTGCCAGCAGCCCAGAGACTAGCGGGGCCCACAATGAGCAGTTCTTC.

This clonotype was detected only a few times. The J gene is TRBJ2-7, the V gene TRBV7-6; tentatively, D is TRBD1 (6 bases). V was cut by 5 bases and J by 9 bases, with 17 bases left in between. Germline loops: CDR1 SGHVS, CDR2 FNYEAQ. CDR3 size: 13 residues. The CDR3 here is CASSHTSVGGQYF. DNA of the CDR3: TGTGCCAGCAGCCATACATCGGTAGGGGGGCAGTACTTC. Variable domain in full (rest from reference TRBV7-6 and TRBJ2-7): GAGVSQSPRYKVTKRGQDVALRCDPISGHVSLYWYRQALGQGPEFLTYFNYEAQQDKSGLPNDRFSAERPEGSISTLTIQRTEQRDSAMYRCASSHTSVGGQYFGPGTRLTVT.

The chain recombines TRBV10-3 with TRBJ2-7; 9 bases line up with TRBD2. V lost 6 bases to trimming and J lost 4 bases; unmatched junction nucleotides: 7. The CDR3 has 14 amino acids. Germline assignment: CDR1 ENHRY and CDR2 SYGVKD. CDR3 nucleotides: TGTGCCATCAGGGATTGGACTAGCGAGTACGAGCAGTACTTC. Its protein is CAIRDWTSEYEQYF.

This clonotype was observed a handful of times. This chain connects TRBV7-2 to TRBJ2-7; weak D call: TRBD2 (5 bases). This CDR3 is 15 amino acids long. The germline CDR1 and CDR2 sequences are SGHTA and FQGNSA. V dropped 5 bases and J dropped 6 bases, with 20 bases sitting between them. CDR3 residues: CASSKTTTALSEQYF. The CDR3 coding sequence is TGTGCCAGCAGCAAAACGACTACTGCCTTAAGCGAGCAGTACTTC.

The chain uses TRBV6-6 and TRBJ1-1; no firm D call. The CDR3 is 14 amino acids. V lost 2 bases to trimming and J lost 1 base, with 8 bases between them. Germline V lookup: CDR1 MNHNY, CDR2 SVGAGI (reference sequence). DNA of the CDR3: TGTGCCAGCAGTTACGGGAGTAAGAACACTGAAGCTTTCTTT. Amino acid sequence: CASSYGSKNTEAFF.

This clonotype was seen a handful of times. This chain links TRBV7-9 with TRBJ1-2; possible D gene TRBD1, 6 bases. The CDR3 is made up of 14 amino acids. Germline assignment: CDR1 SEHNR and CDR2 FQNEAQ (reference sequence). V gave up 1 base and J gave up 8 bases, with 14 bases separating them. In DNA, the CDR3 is TGTGCCAGCAGCTTAGGGGGGGGCCAGGTCGGCTACACCTTC. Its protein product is CASSLGGGQVGYTF.

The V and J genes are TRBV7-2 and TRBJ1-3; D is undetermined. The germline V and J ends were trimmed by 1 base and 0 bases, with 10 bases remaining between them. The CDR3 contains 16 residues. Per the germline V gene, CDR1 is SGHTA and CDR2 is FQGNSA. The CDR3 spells CASSLVPGPSGNTIYF. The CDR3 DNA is TGTGCCAGCAGCTTAGTCCCGGGTCCCTCTGGAAACACCATATATTTT. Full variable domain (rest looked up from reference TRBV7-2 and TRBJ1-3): GAGVSQSPSNKVTEKGKDVELRCDPISGHTALYWYRQSLGQGLEFLIYFQGNSAPDKSGLPSDRFSAERTGGSVSTLTIQRTQQEDSAVYLCASSLVPGPSGNTIYFGEGSWLTVV.

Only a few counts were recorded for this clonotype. CDR3 DNA: TGTGCCAGCAGTTACTCTCTCTCGGCTAGCACAGATACGCAGTATTTT. Translating it yields CASSYSLSASTDTQYF. This chain joins TRBV6-2 or TRBV6-3 and TRBJ2-3; D gene uncertain. The CDR3 is 16 amino acids. V lost 0 bases to trimming and J lost 0 bases, with 10 bases between them. Germline V gives CDR1 MNHEY, CDR2 SVGEGT.

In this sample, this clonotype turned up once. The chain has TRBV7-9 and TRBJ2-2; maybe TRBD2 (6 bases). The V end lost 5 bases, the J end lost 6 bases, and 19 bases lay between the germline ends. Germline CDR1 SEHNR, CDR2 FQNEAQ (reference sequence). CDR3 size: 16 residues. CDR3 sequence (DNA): TGTGCCAGCAGCCCACCGGGACTTAAGGCGTCCGGGGAGCTGTTTTTT. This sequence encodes CASSPPGLKASGELFF. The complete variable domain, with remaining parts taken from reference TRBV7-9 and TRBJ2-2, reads DTGVSQNPRHKITKRGQNVTFRCDPISEHNRLYWYRQTLGQGPEFLTYFQNEAQLEKSRLLSDRFSAERPKGSFSTLEIQRTEQGDSAMYLCASSPPGLKASGELFFGEGSRLTVL.

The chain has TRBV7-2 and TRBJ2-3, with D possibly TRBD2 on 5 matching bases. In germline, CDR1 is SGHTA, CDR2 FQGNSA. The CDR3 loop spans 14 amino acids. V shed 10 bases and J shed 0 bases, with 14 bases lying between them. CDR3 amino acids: CATSRDFSTDTQYF. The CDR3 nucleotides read TGTGCCACATCCCGGGATTTTAGCACAGATACGCAGTATTTT.

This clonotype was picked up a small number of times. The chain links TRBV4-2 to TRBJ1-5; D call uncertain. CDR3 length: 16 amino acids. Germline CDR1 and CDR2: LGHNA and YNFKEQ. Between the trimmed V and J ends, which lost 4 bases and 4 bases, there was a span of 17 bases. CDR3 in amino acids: CASSRGPGVTNQPQHF. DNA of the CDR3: TGTGCCAGCAGCCGTGGGCCAGGCGTTACTAATCAGCCCCAGCATTTT.

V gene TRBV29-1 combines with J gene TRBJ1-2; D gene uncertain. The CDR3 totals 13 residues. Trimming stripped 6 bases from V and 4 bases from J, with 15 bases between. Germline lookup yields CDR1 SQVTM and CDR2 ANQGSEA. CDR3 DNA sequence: TGCAGCGTGAGGACTGGAGAAGTCTATGGCTACACCTTC. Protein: CSVRTGEVYGYTF.

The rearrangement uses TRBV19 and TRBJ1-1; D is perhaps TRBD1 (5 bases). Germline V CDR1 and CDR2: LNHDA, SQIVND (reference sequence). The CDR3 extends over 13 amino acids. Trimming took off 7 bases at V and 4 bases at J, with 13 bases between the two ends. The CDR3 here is CASNGLGGTEAFF. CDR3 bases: TGTGCCAGTAATGGGCTGGGGGGCACTGAAGCTTTCTTT.

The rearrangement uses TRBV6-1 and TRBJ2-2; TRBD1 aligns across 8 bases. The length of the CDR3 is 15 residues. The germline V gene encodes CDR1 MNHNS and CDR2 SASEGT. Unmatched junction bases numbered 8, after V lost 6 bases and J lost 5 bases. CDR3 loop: CASSVGQVGTGELFF. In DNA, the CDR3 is TGTGCCAGCAGCGTGGGACAGGTCGGGACCGGGGAGCTGTTTTTT.

In DNA form, the CDR3 reads TGTGCCAGTAGTACACGGACAGGGCCCTATAATTCACCCCTCCACTTT. Translated: CASSTRTGPYNSPLHF. The chain joins TRBV19 to TRBJ1-6; 8 bases agree with TRBD1. Germline V CDR1 and CDR2: LNHDA, SQIVND (reference sequence). CDR3 length equals 16 residues. V gave up 4 bases and J gave up 2 bases; unmatched junction bases: 4.

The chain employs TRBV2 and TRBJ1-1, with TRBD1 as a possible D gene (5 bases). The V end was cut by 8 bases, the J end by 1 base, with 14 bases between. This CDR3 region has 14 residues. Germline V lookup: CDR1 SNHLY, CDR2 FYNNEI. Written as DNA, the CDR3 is TGTGCCAGCCACCCGAGGGGCACGAACACTGAAGCTTTCTTT. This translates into CASHPRGTNTEAFF. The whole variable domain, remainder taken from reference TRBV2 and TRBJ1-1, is EPEVTQTPSHQVTQMGQEVILRCVPISNHLYFYWYRQILGQKVEFLVSFYNNEISEKSEIFDDQFSVERPDGSNFTLKIRSTKLEDSAMYFCASHPRGTNTEAFFGQGTRLTVV.

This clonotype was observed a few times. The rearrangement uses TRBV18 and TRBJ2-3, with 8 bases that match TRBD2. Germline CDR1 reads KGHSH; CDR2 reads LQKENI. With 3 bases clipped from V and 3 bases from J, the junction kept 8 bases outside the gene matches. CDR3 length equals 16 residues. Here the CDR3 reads CASSPTTGGRTDTQYF. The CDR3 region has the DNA TGTGCCAGCTCACCGACAACCGGCGGGAGGACAGATACGCAGTATTTT.

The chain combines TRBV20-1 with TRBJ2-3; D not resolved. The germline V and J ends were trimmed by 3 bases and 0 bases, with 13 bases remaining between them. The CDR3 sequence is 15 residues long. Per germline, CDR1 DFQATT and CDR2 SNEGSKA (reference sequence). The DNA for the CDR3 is TGCAGTGCTAGCTTGTCTGGCACTAGCACAGATACGCAGTATTTT. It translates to CSASLSGTSTDTQYF.

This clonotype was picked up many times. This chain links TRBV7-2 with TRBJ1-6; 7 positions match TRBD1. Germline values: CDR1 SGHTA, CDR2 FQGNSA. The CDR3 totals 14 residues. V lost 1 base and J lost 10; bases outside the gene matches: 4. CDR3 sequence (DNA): TGTGCCAGCAGCTTAGTTTTGACAGGGTCACCCCTCCACTTT. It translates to CASSLVLTGSPLHF.